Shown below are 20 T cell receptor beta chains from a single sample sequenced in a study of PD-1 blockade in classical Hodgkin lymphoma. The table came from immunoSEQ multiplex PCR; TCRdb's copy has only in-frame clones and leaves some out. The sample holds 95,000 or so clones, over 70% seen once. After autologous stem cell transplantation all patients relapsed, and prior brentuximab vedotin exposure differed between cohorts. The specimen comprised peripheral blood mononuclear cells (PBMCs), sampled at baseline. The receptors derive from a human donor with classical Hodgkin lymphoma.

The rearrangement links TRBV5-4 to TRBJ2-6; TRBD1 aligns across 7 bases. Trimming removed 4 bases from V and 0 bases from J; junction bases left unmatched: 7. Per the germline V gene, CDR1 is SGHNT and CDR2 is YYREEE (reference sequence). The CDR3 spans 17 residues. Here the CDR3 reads CASSPRQGSSGANVLTF. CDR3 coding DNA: TGTGCCAGCAGCCCCCGACAGGGTAGCTCTGGGGCCAACGTCCTGACTTTC.

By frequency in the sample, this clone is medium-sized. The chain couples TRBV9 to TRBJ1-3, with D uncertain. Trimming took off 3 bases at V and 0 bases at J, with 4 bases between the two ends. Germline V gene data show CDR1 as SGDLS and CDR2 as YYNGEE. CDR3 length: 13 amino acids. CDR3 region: CASSAGSGNTIYF. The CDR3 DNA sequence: TGTGCCAGCAGCGCTGGCTCTGGAAACACCATATATTTT.

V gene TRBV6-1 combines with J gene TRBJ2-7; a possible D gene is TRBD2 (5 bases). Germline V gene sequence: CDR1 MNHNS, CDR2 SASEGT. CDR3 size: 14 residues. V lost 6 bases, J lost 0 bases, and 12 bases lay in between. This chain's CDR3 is CASRALGSSYEQYF. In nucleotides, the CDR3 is TGTGCCAGCAGGGCGCTGGGGAGCTCCTACGAGCAGTACTTC.

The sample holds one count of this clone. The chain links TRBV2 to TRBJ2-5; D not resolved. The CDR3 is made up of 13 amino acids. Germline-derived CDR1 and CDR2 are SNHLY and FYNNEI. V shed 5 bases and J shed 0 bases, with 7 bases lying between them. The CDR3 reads CASSFGYQETQYF. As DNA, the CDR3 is TGTGCCAGCAGTTTCGGGTACCAAGAGACCCAGTACTTC.

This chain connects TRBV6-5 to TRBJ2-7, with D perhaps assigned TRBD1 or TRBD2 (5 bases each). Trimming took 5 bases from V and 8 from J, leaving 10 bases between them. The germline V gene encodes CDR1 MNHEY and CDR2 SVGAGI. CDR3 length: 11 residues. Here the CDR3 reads CASSLGTQQYF. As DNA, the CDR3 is TGTGCCAGCAGTCTCGGGACGCAGCAGTACTTC.

The CDR3 bases are TGTGCCAGCAGCTTAGGGACGCAAGAGACCCAGTACTTC. It translates to CASSLGTQETQYF. The chain combines TRBV11-3 with TRBJ2-5; D is undetermined. V was shortened by 1 base and J by 2 bases, with 5 bases between the two germline ends. This CDR3 is 13 amino acids long. CDR1 is SGHNT and CDR2 is YENEEA in the germline V gene.

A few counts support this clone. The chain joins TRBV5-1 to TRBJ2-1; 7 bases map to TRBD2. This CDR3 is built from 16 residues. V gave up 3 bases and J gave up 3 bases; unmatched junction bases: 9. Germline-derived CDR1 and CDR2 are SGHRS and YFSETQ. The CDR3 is CASSSLGLAVYNEQFF. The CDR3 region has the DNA TGCGCCAGCAGCTCCCTCGGGCTAGCGGTCTACAATGAGCAGTTCTTC.

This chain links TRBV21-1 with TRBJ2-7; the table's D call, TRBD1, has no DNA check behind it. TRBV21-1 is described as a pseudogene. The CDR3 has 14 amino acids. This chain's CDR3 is CASSKGGLAYEQYF. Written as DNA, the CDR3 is TGTGCCAGCAGCAAAGGGGGGCTAGCCTACGAGCAGTACTTC.

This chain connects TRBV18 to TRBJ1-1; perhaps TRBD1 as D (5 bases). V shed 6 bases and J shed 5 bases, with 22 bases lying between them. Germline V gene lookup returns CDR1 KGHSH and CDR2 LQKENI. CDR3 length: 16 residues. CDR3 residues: CASSPRMGETGTEAFF. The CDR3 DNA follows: TGTGCCAGCTCCCCTAGGATGGGGGAAACTGGGACTGAAGCTTTCTTT. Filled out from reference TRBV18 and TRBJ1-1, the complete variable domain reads NAGVMQNPRHLVRRRGQEARLRCSPMKGHSHVYWYRQLPEEGLKFMVYLQKENIIDESGMPKERFSAEFPKEGPSILRIQQVVRGDSAAYFCASSPRMGETGTEAFFGQGTRLTVV.

The chain's CDR3 is CASSLARRSTDTQYF. In nucleotides, the CDR3 is TGTGCCAGCAGCTTGGCCCGGAGGAGCACAGATACGCAGTATTTT. J is TRBJ2-3 and V is TRBV5-6; possible D gene TRBD2, 5 bases. This CDR3 is 15 amino acids long. Germline V lookup: CDR1 SGHDT, CDR2 YYEEEE. V gave up 0 bases and J gave up 0 bases, with 8 bases separating them.

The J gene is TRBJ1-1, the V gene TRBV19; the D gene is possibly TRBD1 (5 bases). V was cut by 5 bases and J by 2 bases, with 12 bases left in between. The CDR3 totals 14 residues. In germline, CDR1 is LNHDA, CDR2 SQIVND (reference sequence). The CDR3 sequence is CASSPGKVNTEAFF. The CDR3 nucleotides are TGTGCCAGTAGTCCAGGGAAAGTAAACACTGAAGCTTTCTTT.

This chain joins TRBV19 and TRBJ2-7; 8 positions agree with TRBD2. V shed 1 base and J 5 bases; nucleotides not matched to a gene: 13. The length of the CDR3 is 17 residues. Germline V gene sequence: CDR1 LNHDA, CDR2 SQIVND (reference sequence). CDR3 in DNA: TGTGCCAGTAGTATAGGGCCCCGACCGGGAGGGCCCCACGAGCAGTACTTC. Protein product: CASSIGPRPGGPHEQYF.

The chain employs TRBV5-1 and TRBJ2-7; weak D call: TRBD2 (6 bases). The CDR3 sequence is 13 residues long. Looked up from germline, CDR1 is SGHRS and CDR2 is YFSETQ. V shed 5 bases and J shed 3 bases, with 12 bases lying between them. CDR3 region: CASSVAGSYEQYF. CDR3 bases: TGCGCCAGCAGTGTGGCGGGAAGCTACGAGCAGTACTTC.

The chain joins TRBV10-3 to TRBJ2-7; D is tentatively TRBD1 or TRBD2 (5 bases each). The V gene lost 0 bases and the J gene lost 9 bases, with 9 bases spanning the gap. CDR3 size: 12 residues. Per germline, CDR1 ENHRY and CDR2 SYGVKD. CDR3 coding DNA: TGTGCCATCAGTGAGTCGGGGGTTGGGCAGTACTTC. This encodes CAISESGVGQYF.

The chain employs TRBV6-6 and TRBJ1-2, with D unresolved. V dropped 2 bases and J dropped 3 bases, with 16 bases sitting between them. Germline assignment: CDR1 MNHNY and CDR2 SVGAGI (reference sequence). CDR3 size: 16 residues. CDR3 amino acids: CASSYTSDPTDYGYTF. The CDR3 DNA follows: TGTGCCAGCAGTTACACGAGTGATCCGACGGACTATGGCTACACCTTC.

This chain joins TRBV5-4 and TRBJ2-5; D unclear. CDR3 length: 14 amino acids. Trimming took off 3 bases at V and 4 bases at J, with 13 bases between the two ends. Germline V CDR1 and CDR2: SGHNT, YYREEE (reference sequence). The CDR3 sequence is CASSSPDVGETQYF. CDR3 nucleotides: TGTGCCAGCAGCTCTCCCGATGTCGGAGAGACCCAGTACTTC.

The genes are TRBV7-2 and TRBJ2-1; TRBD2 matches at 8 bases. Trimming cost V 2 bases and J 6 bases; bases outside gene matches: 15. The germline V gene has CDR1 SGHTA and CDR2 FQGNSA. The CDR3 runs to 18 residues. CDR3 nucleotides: TGTGCCAGCAGCTTACGGGAGAGTAGCGGGATTTGGGGCAATGAGCAGTTCTTC. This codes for CASSLRESSGIWGNEQFF.

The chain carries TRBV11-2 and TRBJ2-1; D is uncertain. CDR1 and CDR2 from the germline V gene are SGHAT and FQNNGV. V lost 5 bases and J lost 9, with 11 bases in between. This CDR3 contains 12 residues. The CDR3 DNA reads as TGTGCCAGCAGCACCTCGAGAAGTGAGCAGTTCTTC. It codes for CASSTSRSEQFF.

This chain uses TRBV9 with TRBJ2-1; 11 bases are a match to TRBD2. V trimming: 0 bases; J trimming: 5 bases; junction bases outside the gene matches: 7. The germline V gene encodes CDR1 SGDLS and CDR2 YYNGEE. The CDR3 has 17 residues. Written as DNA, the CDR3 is TGTGCCAGCAGCGTAGATGGGACTAGCGGAGCCCACAATGAGCAGTTCTTC. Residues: CASSVDGTSGAHNEQFF.

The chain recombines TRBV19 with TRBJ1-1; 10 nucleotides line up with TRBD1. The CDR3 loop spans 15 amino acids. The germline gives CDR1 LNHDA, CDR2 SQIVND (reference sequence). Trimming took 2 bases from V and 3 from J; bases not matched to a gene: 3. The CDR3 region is CASSIPGQGDTEAFF. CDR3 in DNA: TGTGCCAGTAGTATACCCGGACAGGGGGACACTGAAGCTTTCTTT.